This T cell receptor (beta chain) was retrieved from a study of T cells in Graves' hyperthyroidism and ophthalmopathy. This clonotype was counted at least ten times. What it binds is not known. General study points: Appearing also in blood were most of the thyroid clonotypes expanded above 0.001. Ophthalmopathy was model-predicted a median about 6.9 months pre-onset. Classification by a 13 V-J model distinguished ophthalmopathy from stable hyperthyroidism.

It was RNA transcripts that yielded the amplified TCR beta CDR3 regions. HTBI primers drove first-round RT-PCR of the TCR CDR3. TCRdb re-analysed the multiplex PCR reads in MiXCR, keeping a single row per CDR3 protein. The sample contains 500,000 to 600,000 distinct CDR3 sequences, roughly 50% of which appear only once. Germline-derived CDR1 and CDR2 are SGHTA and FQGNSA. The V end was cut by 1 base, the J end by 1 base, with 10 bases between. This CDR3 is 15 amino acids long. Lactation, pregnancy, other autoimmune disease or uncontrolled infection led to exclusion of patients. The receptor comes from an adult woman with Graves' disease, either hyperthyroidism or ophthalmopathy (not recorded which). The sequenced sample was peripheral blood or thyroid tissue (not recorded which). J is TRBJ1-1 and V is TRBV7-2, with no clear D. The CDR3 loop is CASSLESLRNTEAFF. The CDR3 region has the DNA TGTGCCAGCAGCTTAGAGAGCCTAAGGAACACTGAAGCTTTCTTT.